This T cell receptor beta chain was captured in a study of shared clonotypes between healthy human individuals. Overall study results and limits: A handful of donors showed sharing of about 5.5% of naive CD4 clonotypes.

V gave up 5 bases and J gave up 3 bases; unmatched junction bases: 6. The CDR3 is 15 amino acids. CDR1 is MNHEY and CDR2 is SMNVEV in the germline V gene (reference sequence). Study processing details: With immunoSEQ giving junction-only sequences and no quality scores, filtering differed. Profiling relied on immunoSEQ multiplex PCR, and the TCRdb table lists in-frame clones only, not all of them. V and J calls plus clone size are reproduced from that table; the DNA served to infer D and trimming. The sample carries about 800,000 clones, approximately 96% recorded once. The naive CD8 fraction comprised CD45RO-negative cells positively selected for CCR7 and excluded terminally differentiated effector memory CD45RA+ cells. On this clone: The antigen is not known. The identical CDR3 is also encoded by other nucleotide sequences in the sample.

The receptor's source is a young man in good health. The source material was naive CD8+ T cells sorted from blood. The V gene is TRBV27, the J gene TRBJ2-1; TRBD2 aligns across 8 bases. The CDR3 region is CASSLTSGNYNEQFF. The CDR3 nucleotides read TGTGCCAGCAGTCTTACTAGCGGAAACTACAATGAGCAGTTCTTC.